This TCR beta chain came from a study of blood T cell repertoires in COVID-19. The CDR3 spans 19 residues. From germline, CDR1 is MNHNS and CDR2 SASEGT. Germline trimming cut 0 bases from V and 0 bases from J; bases unmatched to any gene: 10. Some clones are missing from TCRdb's copy, which holds only in-frame ones; the method was immunoSEQ multiplex PCR. In the table there are 300,000 to 400,000 clones, 85% of which are singletons. This TCR came from a woman in her twenties or thirties who had been exposed to COVID-19. Sequenced material: PBMCs or T cells enriched from blood (not recorded which). This rearrangement joins TRBV6-1 to TRBJ1-1; 10 nucleotides agree with TRBD1. CDR3 sequence (DNA): TGTGCCAGCAGTGAAGCGGTGCCGGGGGACAGGGGCGTGAACACTGAAGCTTTCTTT. Translation gives CASSEAVPGDRGVNTEAFF.